The rows below give T cell receptor beta chains drawn from one sample of a study of blood T cells in healthy people across ages. Via MiXCR, TCRdb re-called the 5' RACE reads, giving one row per CDR3 protein. Found here are about 720,000 distinct CDR3 sequences, 22% of them singletons; the top ten hold under 25%. What was sequenced was blood. All receptors come from a man in his 70s in good health. The CDR3 runs from the conserved cysteine through the conserved F or W. D genes are given only for firm matches. The size of a clone is reported for some rows only, either as once, few or many, or as a class for expanded clones.

J	V	D	size	CDR3	DNA
TRBJ1-1	TRBV5-1	TRBD1	.	CASSPNPGTVNTEAFF	TGCGCCAGCAGCCCCAATCCCGGGACAGTGAACACTGAAGCTTTCTTT
TRBJ1-2	TRBV20-1	.	.	CSASRGNMGYGYTF	TGCAGTGCTAGTAGGGGGAACATGGGCTATGGCTACACCTTC
TRBJ1-1	TRBV6-1	.	.	CASIPTLGNTEAFF	TGTGCCAGCATCCCGACTCTGGGGAACACTGAAGCCTTCTTT
TRBJ1-2	TRBV12-3/TRBV12-4	.	.	CASGEGYGYTF	TGTGCCAGCGGGGAGGGGTATGGCTACACCTTC
TRBJ2-1	TRBV29-1	.	.	CSYTWPADYLNEQFF	TGCAGTTACACATGGCCAGCGGACTACCTCAATGAGCAGTTCTTC
TRBJ2-7	TRBV6-5	.	.	CASSYSIFRGHYEQYF	TGTGCCAGCAGTTACTCGATCTTCCGGGGCCACTACGAGCAGTACTTC
TRBJ2-1	TRBV20-1	.	.	CSAPRYEGESNEQFF	TGCAGTGCCCCACGGTACGAGGGAGAGTCGAATGAGCAGTTCTTC
TRBJ2-2	TRBV12-3/TRBV12-4	TRBD2	.	CASSFGTSTGELFF	TGTGCCAGCAGTTTCGGGACTAGCACCGGGGAGCTGTTTTTT
TRBJ2-1	TRBV30	.	.	CAWSGTSFVGEQFF	TGTGCCTGGAGTGGGACTTCGTTTGTGGGTGAGCAGTTCTTC
TRBJ1-1	TRBV7-2	.	few	CASSFSAGNTEAFF	TGTGCCAGCAGCTTTAGTGCGGGGAACACTGAAGCTTTCTTT
TRBJ1-1	TRBV7-2	.	.	CASSTSSIRNTEAFF	TGTGCCAGCAGCACCTCGTCTATTAGGAACACTGAAGCTTTCTTT
TRBJ1-4	TRBV7-9	.	few	CASRRHDGAKSEKLFF	TGTGCCAGCAGGCGTCACGACGGGGCGAAAAGTGAAAAACTGTTTTTT
TRBJ1-1	TRBV3-1	.	few	CASSQVGGGNTEAFF	TGTGCCAGCAGCCAAGTTGGCGGGGGGAACACTGAAGCTTTCTTT
TRBJ2-3	TRBV11-3	.	.	CASSFDSQYSTDTQYF	TGTGCCAGCAGCTTTGACAGCCAGTACAGCACAGATACGCAGTATTTT
TRBJ1-5	TRBV12-3/TRBV12-4	.	.	CASQNRDRYQPQHF	TGTGCCAGCCAAAACCGAGACAGGTATCAGCCCCAGCATTTT
TRBJ2-2	TRBV2	TRBD1	.	CASRNRDRANTGELFF	TGTGCCAGCAGAAACCGGGACAGGGCGAACACCGGGGAGCTGTTTTTT
TRBJ1-1	TRBV20-1	.	.	CSARDILNTEAFF	TGCAGTGCTAGAGATATCCTGAACACTGAAGCTTTCTTT
TRBJ1-3	TRBV9	.	few	CASSPTGTLSGNTIYF	TGTGCCAGCAGCCCCACCGGGACACTCTCTGGAAACACCATATATTTT
TRBJ1-6	TRBV20-1	.	many	CSARPRGLLHF	TGCAGTGCCAGACCGCGGGGACTCCTCCACTTT
TRBJ2-4	TRBV5-5	.	few	CASSLDVAKNIQYF	TGTGCCAGCAGCCTAGATGTGGCCAAAAACATTCAGTACTTC
TRBJ2-7	TRBV7-9	TRBD2	.	CASSKGLAGEGSYEQYF	TGTGCCAGCAGCAAGGGACTAGCGGGAGAAGGTTCTTACGAGCAGTACTTC
TRBJ1-1	TRBV20-1	.	few	CSAHRQGVTEAFF	TGCAGTGCCCATCGGCAGGGAGTAACTGAAGCTTTCTTT
TRBJ2-7	TRBV10-3	TRBD1	few	CAISEKTGITYEQYF	TGTGCCATCAGTGAGAAGACAGGGATCACCTACGAGCAGTACTTC
TRBJ1-2	TRBV10-2	.	.	CASSEGNLGGYTF	TGCGCCAGCAGTGAGGGGAACTTGGGAGGCTACACCTTC
TRBJ2-7	TRBV20-1	TRBD1	few	CSAPIDRGSYEQYF	TGCAGTGCCCCCATAGACAGGGGGTCCTACGAGCAGTACTTC
TRBJ2-7	TRBV12-3/TRBV12-4	.	.	CASSAGQRGREQYF	TGTGCCAGCAGTGCGGGCCAAAGGGGACGGGAGCAGTACTTC
TRBJ1-1	TRBV6-5	TRBD1	many	CASSGGQGILNTEAFF	TGTGCCAGCAGCGGGGGACAGGGGATCTTGAACACTGAAGCTTTCTTT
TRBJ2-2	TRBV5-1	.	few	CASSFRREGSTGELFF	TGCGCCAGCAGCTTCAGGAGGGAAGGATCAACCGGGGAGCTGTTTTTT
TRBJ2-5	TRBV6-5	TRBD2	.	CASRAGETQYF	TGTGCCAGCAGAGCGGGGGAGACCCAGTACTTC
TRBJ1-2	TRBV2	.	.	CASNNRLGYTF	TGTGCCAGCAACAACAGGCTAGGCTACACCTTC
TRBJ1-3	TRBV6-5	.	.	CASSLAEVVGNTIYF	TGTGCCAGCAGTTTAGCTGAGGTCGTTGGAAACACCATATATTTT
TRBJ2-1	TRBV7-3	TRBD2	.	CASSQNLGTSFEQFF	TGTGCCAGCAGTCAAAATCTCGGGACTAGCTTTGAGCAGTTCTTC
TRBJ1-5	TRBV28	.	few	CASSPPGPQHF	TGTGCCAGCAGCCCCCCGGGGCCCCAGCATTTT
TRBJ1-1	TRBV10-2	.	many	CASRRSGVSFDTEAFF	TGCGCCAGCAGAAGGTCAGGTGTTAGTTTTGACACTGAAGCTTTCTTT
TRBJ1-4	TRBV5-1	.	.	CASSLAVWGSGEKLFF	TGCGCCAGCAGCTTGGCCGTTTGGGGATCGGGTGAAAAACTGTTTTTT
TRBJ2-2	TRBV4-2	.	.	CASSQVRGNTGELFF	TGTGCCAGCAGCCAAGTAAGGGGGAACACCGGGGAGCTGTTTTTT
TRBJ1-1	TRBV6-6	.	.	CASSYSSGEAFF	TGTGCCAGCAGTTACTCGTCAGGGGAAGCTTTCTTT
TRBJ1-1	TRBV4-1	TRBD1	.	CASSQFEQTRGRMKAFF	TGCGCCAGCAGCCAATTCGAGCAAACCAGGGGGCGTATGAAAGCTTTCTTT
TRBJ1-6	TRBV5-6	TRBD1	many	CASSFIRTGDSPLHF	TGTGCCAGCAGCTTTATCCGGACAGGGGATTCACCCCTCCACTTT
TRBJ2-1	TRBV20-1	.	once	CSMKYNEQFF	TGCAGCATGAAGTACAATGAGCAGTTCTTC
TRBJ2-1	TRBV12-3/TRBV12-4	TRBD2	.	CASSWTSPTYNEQFF	TGTGCCAGCAGTTGGACTAGCCCGACCTACAATGAGCAGTTCTTC
TRBJ2-3	TRBV20-1	.	.	CSAQLFTSTDTQYF	TGCAGTGCCCAATTGTTTACTAGCACAGATACGCAGTATTTT
TRBJ1-2	TRBV12-3/TRBV12-4	.	.	CASRGFDGYTF	TGTGCCAGCAGGGGTTTTGATGGCTACACCTTC
TRBJ2-3	TRBV14	.	.	CASSQVLGSADTQYF	TGTGCCAGCAGCCAAGTACTGGGGAGCGCAGATACGCAGTATTTT
TRBJ1-1	TRBV7-3	.	.	CASSLTPGLDTEAFF	TGTGCCAGCAGCTTAACGCCAGGGTTGGACACTGAAGCTTTCTTT
TRBJ2-3	TRBV6-5	.	.	CASSRVLTGDTQYF	TGTGCCAGCAGCAGGGTGCTAACGGGAGATACGCAGTATTTT
TRBJ2-4	TRBV7-2	.	.	CASSLWTGAGNIQYF	TGTGCCAGCAGCCTCTGGACCGGGGCGGGAAACATTCAGTACTTC
TRBJ2-1	TRBV24-1	TRBD2	.	CATSRSLAAYNEQFF	TGTGCCACCAGCCGAAGTCTAGCGGCCTACAATGAGCAGTTCTTC
TRBJ2-4	TRBV20-1	.	once	CSAHWDAKNIQYF	TGCAGTGCCCATTGGGATGCCAAAAACATTCAGTACTTC
TRBJ1-2	TRBV27	.	.	CASSPAWMKDGYTF	TGTGCCAGCAGTCCCGCGTGGATGAAGGATGGCTACACCTTC
TRBJ2-3	TRBV3-1	.	few	CASSRGNTDTQYF	TGTGCCAGCAGCCGGGGTAACACAGATACGCAGTATTTT
TRBJ1-1	TRBV10-3	.	.	CAISYAWDTEAFF	TGTGCCATCAGTTACGCTTGGGACACTGAAGCTTTCTTT
TRBJ2-7	TRBV14	TRBD1	.	CASSQLDRGPHEQYF	TGTGCCAGCAGCCAATTAGACAGGGGCCCCCACGAGCAGTACTTC
TRBJ1-3	TRBV20-1	.	few	CSARGPGLISGNTIYF	TGCAGTGCTAGGGGGCCCGGGCTGATCTCTGGAAACACCATATATTTT